The 13 T cell receptor beta chains reported below all come from one sample, sequenced in a study of blood T cell repertoires in COVID-19 (dated by TCRdb to about 2020). The protocol used for the library was the immunoSEQ multiplex PCR assay. Not all clones reach the TCRdb copy of this immuneACCESS table, which keeps in-frame sequences only. Checked studies attribute under half of the gap to unresolved V genes and leave the rest unexplained. The sample contains nearly 350,000 clones, roughly nine tenths of them found a single time. The ten largest clones represent roughly 1% of the sample. The sequenced sample was PBMCs or T cells enriched from blood (not recorded which). The source of these receptors is a woman in her twenties or thirties who had recovered from COVID-19.

The rearrangement links TRBV7-2 to TRBJ1-2; 11 bases are a match to TRBD1. This CDR3 is built from 17 residues. Germline V CDR1 and CDR2: SGHTA, FQGNSA. The V gene end was trimmed by 5 bases and the J gene end by 1 base; junction bases not matched to a gene: 9. The CDR3 here is CASSMGGQGALNYGYTF. The DNA of the CDR3 is TGTGCCAGCAGCATGGGTGGACAGGGGGCGCTTAACTATGGCTACACCTTC.

CDR3 amino acids: CASSPPPPPVGNQETQYF. CDR3 DNA: TGTGCCAGCAGCCCCCCGCCCCCACCGGTCGGGAACCAAGAGACCCAGTACTTC. The chain carries TRBV21-1 and TRBJ2-5; the D call of TRBD2 is as the table states it, not checked on the DNA. TRBV21-1 is a pseudogene. The CDR3 is 18 amino acids.

This chain links TRBV7-2 with TRBJ2-5, with D tentatively TRBD2 (5 bases). The CDR3 is made up of 15 amino acids. Per germline, CDR1 SGHTA and CDR2 FQGNSA. Between the trimmed V and J ends, which lost 0 bases and 5 bases, there was a span of 13 bases. The CDR3: CASSLALAAPETQYF. As DNA, the CDR3 is TGTGCCAGCAGCTTAGCGCTAGCCGCCCCGGAGACCCAGTACTTC.

The count of this clone is one. The rearrangement uses TRBV11-2 and TRBJ1-1; D not resolved. The ends were cut back, 7 bases at V and 5 bases at J, with 11 bases in the middle. The CDR3 contains 12 residues. Germline V gene data show CDR1 as SGHAT and CDR2 as FQNNGV. The DNA for the CDR3 is TGTGCCAGCACCATGGGGAGTACTGAAGCTTTCTTT. Translating gives CASTMGSTEAFF.

The CDR3 protein is CASSLSRIGGTDTQYF. The CDR3 DNA reads as TGTGCCAGCAGCTTGAGTCGGATCGGGGGGACAGATACGCAGTATTTT. This chain links TRBV5-8 with TRBJ2-3; 7 nucleotides match TRBD2. The CDR3 length is 16 residues. Germline V lookup: CDR1 SGHTS, CDR2 YDEGEE. The J segment lost 3 bases and the V segment lost 1 base, leaving 8 bases of the junction unmatched.

The chain is built from TRBV27 and TRBJ2-3; 15 bases map to TRBD2. The CDR3 extends over 17 amino acids. From germline, CDR1 is MNHEY and CDR2 SMNVEV (reference sequence). The V and J ends lost 3 bases and 8 bases, in that order; junction bases with no gene match: 9. CDR3 amino acids: CASSLGTSGGPGGTQYF. The CDR3 DNA is TGTGCCAGCAGTTTGGGGACTAGCGGGGGGCCGGGCGGTACGCAGTATTTT.

The V call is TRBV20-1, the J call TRBJ2-3; D is unclear. Germline CDR1 and CDR2: DFQATT and SNEGSKA (reference sequence). CDR3 length: 11 amino acids. Trimming pared 7 bases from V and 0 bases from J, leaving 5 bases between. CDR3 region: CSGTSTDTQYF. The CDR3 DNA reads TGCAGTGGTACTAGCACAGATACGCAGTATTTT.

The chain joins TRBV29-1 to TRBJ2-1; TRBD2 matches 13 bases. Germline CDR1 reads SQVTM; CDR2 reads ANQGSEA. This CDR3 comprises 15 residues. V lost 4 bases, J lost 1 base, and 1 base stayed unmatched. This CDR3 reads CSVGLAGGSYNEQFF. The CDR3 DNA follows: TGCAGCGTTGGACTAGCGGGGGGATCCTACAATGAGCAGTTCTTC.

The rearrangement uses TRBV29-1 and TRBJ2-1; 13 nucleotides align to TRBD2. Trimming at V came to 8 bases and at J to 7 bases, leaving 11 bases not matched to a gene. The CDR3 has 15 amino acids. The germline V gene encodes CDR1 SQVTM and CDR2 ANQGSEA. The CDR3: CSSRGLAGFTNEQFF. CDR3 DNA: TGCAGCTCCCGGGGACTAGCGGGGTTCACAAATGAGCAGTTCTTC.

This clone was observed once. This sequence joins TRBV5-5 and TRBJ1-1; TRBD1 aligns across 7 bases. The germline CDR1 and CDR2 sequences are SGHKS and YYEKEE (reference sequence). V shed 4 bases and J 5 bases; nucleotides not matched to a gene: 5. CDR3 length: 13 residues. The CDR3 DNA is TGTGCCAGCAGCATCAGACAGGGAACTGAAGCTTTCTTT. Protein product: CASSIRQGTEAFF.

This chain joins TRBV19 and TRBJ1-2; a weak D match, TRBD1 (5 bases). Per the germline V gene, CDR1 is LNHDA and CDR2 is SQIVND (reference sequence). This CDR3 region has 11 residues. The V end was cut by 8 bases, the J end by 7 bases, with 11 bases between. In nucleotides, the CDR3 is TGTGCCAGTCTGGGGGGTATTGGCTACACCTTC. It translates to CASLGGIGYTF.

The chain employs TRBV6-5 and TRBJ2-5, with a possible D match to TRBD1 (6 bases). The length of the CDR3 is 14 residues. Between the trimmed V and J ends, which lost 5 bases and 0 bases, there was a span of 10 bases. CDR1 and CDR2 from the germline V gene are MNHEY and SVGAGI. The DNA of the CDR3 is TGTGCCAGCAGTCGGACAGCGTACCAAGAGACCCAGTACTTC. Its protein product is CASSRTAYQETQYF.

The CDR3 spells CASSLDRQLWNEQFF. DNA for the CDR3: TGTGCCAGCAGCTTAGACAGGCAGTTGTGGAATGAGCAGTTCTTC. The chain is built from TRBV5-4 and TRBJ2-1; tentatively, D is TRBD1 (6 bases). V lost 2 bases to trimming and J lost 7 bases, with 16 bases between them. Germline V gene sequence: CDR1 SGHNT, CDR2 YYREEE (reference sequence). CDR3 length: 15 residues. The full variable domain, in which reference TRBV5-4 and TRBJ2-1 provide the parts outside the CDR3, is ETGVTQSPTHLIKTRGQQVTLRCSSQSGHNTVSWYQQALGQGPQFIFQYYREEENGRGNFPPRFSGLQFPNYSSELNVNALELDDSALYLCASSLDRQLWNEQFFGPGTRLTVL.